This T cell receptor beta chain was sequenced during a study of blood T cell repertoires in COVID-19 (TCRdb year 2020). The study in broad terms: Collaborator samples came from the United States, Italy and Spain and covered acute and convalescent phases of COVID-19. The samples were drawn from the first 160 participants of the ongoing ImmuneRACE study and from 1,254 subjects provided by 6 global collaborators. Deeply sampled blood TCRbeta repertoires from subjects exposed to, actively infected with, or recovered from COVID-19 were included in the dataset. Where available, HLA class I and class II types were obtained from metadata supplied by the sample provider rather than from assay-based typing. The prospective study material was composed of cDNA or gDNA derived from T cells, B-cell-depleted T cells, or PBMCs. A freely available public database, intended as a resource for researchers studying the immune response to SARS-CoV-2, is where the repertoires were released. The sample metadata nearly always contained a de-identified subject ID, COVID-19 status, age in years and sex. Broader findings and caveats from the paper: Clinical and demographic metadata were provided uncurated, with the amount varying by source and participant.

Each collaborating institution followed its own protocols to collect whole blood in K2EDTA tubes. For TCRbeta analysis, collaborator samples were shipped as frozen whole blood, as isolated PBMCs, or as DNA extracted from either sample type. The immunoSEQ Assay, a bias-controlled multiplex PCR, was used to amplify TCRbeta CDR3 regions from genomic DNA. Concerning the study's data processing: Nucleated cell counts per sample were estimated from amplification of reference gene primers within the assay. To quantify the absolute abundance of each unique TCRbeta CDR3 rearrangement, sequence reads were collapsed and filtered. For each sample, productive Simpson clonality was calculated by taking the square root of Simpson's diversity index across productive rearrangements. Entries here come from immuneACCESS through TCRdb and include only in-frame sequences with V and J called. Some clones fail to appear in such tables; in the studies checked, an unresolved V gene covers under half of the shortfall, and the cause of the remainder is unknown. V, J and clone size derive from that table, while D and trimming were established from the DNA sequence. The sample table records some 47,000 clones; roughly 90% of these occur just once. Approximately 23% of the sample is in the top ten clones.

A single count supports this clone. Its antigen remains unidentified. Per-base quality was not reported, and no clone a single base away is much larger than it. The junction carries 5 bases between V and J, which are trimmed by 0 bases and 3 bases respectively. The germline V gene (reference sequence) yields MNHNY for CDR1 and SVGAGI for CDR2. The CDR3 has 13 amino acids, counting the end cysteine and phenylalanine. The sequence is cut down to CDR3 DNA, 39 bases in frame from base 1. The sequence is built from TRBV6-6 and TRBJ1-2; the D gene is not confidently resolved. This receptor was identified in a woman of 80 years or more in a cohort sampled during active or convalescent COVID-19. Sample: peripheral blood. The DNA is TGTGCCAGCAGTTACTCGGCCGACTATGGCTACACCTTC. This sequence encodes CASSYSADYGYTF.